The clone carrying this T cell receptor beta chain was counted only a few times. The target antigen is unknown. Employing constant-segment primers, 5'RACE generated TCR alpha and TCR beta cDNA libraries bearing sample barcodes and UMIs. TCRdb independently ran MiXCR on the 5' RACE reads; one entry per CDR3 protein. The table lists under 700,000 distinct CDR3 sequences, approximately 20% of them singletons. This sample was taken from a study of T-cell memory formation after mild COVID-19. Overall study: In these data, TCR clusters were largely donor specific. Broader study findings: Among CD4+ contracting clones, most were CM and EM, and CD8+ ones EMRA. The appearance of some responding clones in pre-infection memory suggested that cross-reactive memory joined.

The CDR3 has 14 amino acids. CDR1 MNHEY and CDR2 SVGEGT come from the germline V gene. V was clipped by 2 bases and J by 2 bases; unmatched bases: 0. The origin of this receptor is an adult woman who had mild COVID-19 (a few samples of this study predate the infection). Cell type and time point are not known. The gene calls are TRBV6-2 or TRBV6-3 and TRBJ2-7, with 10 bases identical to TRBD2. Sequences were obtained from PBMCs or a T cell subset sorted from them (not recorded which). The CDR3 DNA follows: TGTGCCAGCAGTTACGGGACTAGCGCCTACGAGCAGTACTTC. Its translation is CASSYGTSAYEQYF.